The rows below give T cell receptor beta chains drawn from one sample of a study of blood T cell repertoires in COVID-19. Profiled with immunoSEQ multiplex PCR; TCRdb holds only in-frame clones, not every one. The repertoire holds 230,000 or so clones, around 88% seen once, with roughly 2.5% in the top ten. The sequenced sample was PBMCs or T cells enriched from blood (not recorded which). The receptor set was obtained from a woman in her thirties or forties with acute COVID-19. The CDR3 runs from the conserved cysteine through the conserved F or W. The order of the fields is D gene, clone size, V gene, J gene, CDR3 DNA, CDR3 protein. A D gene is named only where the DNA matches it firmly. Some rows have no size entry. The others give once, few or many, or a class for an expanded clone.

d_call: TRBD2
clone_size: .
v_call: TRBV10-2
j_call: TRBJ2-1
cdr3_nt: TGCGCCAGCAGTGAGGGGCTAGCGGGGAGGTCAGGCGAGCAGTTCTTC
cdr3_aa: CASSEGLAGRSGEQFF

d_call: TRBD1
clone_size: .
v_call: TRBV27
j_call: TRBJ1-4
cdr3_nt: TGTGCCAGCAGTTTATCAGGGGGCCCTAATGAAAAACTGTTTTTT
cdr3_aa: CASSLSGGPNEKLFF

d_call: TRBD1
clone_size: .
v_call: TRBV11-2
j_call: TRBJ1-5
cdr3_nt: TGTGCCAGCAGCGGAGGGACAGGGGGTTATCAGCCCCAGCATTTT
cdr3_aa: CASSGGTGGYQPQHF

d_call: TRBD1
clone_size: once
v_call: TRBV6-6
j_call: TRBJ1-1
cdr3_nt: TGTGCCAGCAGTTACAGGGGGCAAACGGTTTACACTGAAGCTTTCTTT
cdr3_aa: CASSYRGQTVYTEAFF

d_call: TRBD1
clone_size: .
v_call: TRBV5-1
j_call: TRBJ1-3
cdr3_nt: TGCGCCAGCAGTCCCAGGACAGGGGAATCTGGAAACACCATATATTTT
cdr3_aa: CASSPRTGESGNTIYF

d_call: .
clone_size: .
v_call: TRBV9
j_call: TRBJ1-3
cdr3_nt: TGTGCCAGCAGCGTAGCTACTCCTGGAAACACCATATATTTT
cdr3_aa: CASSVATPGNTIYF

d_call: .
clone_size: once
v_call: TRBV7-9
j_call: TRBJ1-1
cdr3_nt: TGTGCCAGCAGCCCCCAGGGAATTCGGACTGAAGCTTTCTTT
cdr3_aa: CASSPQGIRTEAFF

d_call: TRBD2
clone_size: .
v_call: TRBV5-1
j_call: TRBJ2-1
cdr3_nt: TGCGCCAGCAGCTTGGAGGTCCTAGCGGGAGTCCACAATGAGCAGTTCTTC
cdr3_aa: CASSLEVLAGVHNEQFF

d_call: TRBD1
clone_size: few
v_call: TRBV6-4
j_call: TRBJ1-1
cdr3_nt: TGTGCCAGCAGTGTCGACCAACAGGGGAAAGCTTTCTTT
cdr3_aa: CASSVDQQGKAFF

d_call: TRBD2
clone_size: .
v_call: TRBV10-2
j_call: TRBJ2-4
cdr3_nt: TGCGCCAGCAGTGACGTGGTAGCGGGAGGGGGTTTAGCCAAAAACATTCAGTACTTC
cdr3_aa: CASSDVVAGGGLAKNIQYF

d_call: TRBD1
clone_size: .
v_call: TRBV7-8
j_call: TRBJ1-5
cdr3_nt: TGTGCCAGCAGCTTAGCTAGGACCGACAGGGCAGGGCAGCCCCAGCATTTT
cdr3_aa: CASSLARTDRAGQPQHF

d_call: TRBD1
clone_size: .
v_call: TRBV20-1
j_call: TRBJ1-5
cdr3_nt: TGCAGTGCTAGTCGGGGACAGACCAATCAGCCCCAGCATTTT
cdr3_aa: CSASRGQTNQPQHF

d_call: TRBD2
clone_size: .
v_call: TRBV11-3
j_call: TRBJ2-1
cdr3_nt: TGTGCCAGCAGCAGGACTAGCACGGATGAGCAGTTCTTC
cdr3_aa: CASSRTSTDEQFF

d_call: .
clone_size: .
v_call: TRBV12-3/TRBV12-4
j_call: TRBJ2-7
cdr3_nt: TGTGCCAGCAGACAGGAGTTCTCCTACGAGCAGTACTTC
cdr3_aa: CASRQEFSYEQYF

d_call: .
clone_size: .
v_call: TRBV4-3
j_call: TRBJ2-1
cdr3_nt: TGCGCCAGCAGCCAGGGGGTACGGGACTCCAATGAGCAGTTCTTC
cdr3_aa: CASSQGVRDSNEQFF

d_call: .
clone_size: .
v_call: TRBV19
j_call: TRBJ2-2
cdr3_nt: TGTGCCGCTACCGGTCGGACTAACACCGGGGAGCTGTTTTTT
cdr3_aa: CAATGRTNTGELFF

d_call: .
clone_size: once
v_call: TRBV7-9
j_call: TRBJ1-3
cdr3_nt: TGTGCCAGCAGCTTAGAGAGCTCTGGAAACACCATATATTTT
cdr3_aa: CASSLESSGNTIYF

d_call: .
clone_size: .
v_call: TRBV6-5
j_call: TRBJ1-2
cdr3_nt: TGTGCCAGCAGTACACAGTTTGGCTACACCTTC
cdr3_aa: CASSTQFGYTF

d_call: .
clone_size: .
v_call: TRBV10-2
j_call: TRBJ1-6
cdr3_nt: TGCGCCAGCACTTTGGACAGAGCCAATTCACCCCTCCACTTT
cdr3_aa: CASTLDRANSPLHF

d_call: TRBD1
clone_size: few
v_call: TRBV27
j_call: TRBJ1-2
cdr3_nt: TGTGCCAGCAGCAGACAGGGGTTGATATCGGGAGATGGCTACACCTTC
cdr3_aa: CASSRQGLISGDGYTF

d_call: .
clone_size: .
v_call: TRBV4-1
j_call: TRBJ2-2
cdr3_nt: TGCGCCAGCAGCCAACTAGGGGCCGGGGAGCTGTTTTTT
cdr3_aa: CASSQLGAGELFF

d_call: .
clone_size: .
v_call: TRBV25-1
j_call: TRBJ1-2
cdr3_nt: TGTGCCAGCAGTGACCCTCACGACCCAACAGGTGCCTATGGCTACACCTTC
cdr3_aa: CASSDPHDPTGAYGYTF

d_call: TRBD1
clone_size: few
v_call: TRBV18
j_call: TRBJ1-5
cdr3_nt: TGTGCCAGCACCACTTCTCCAGGGGGCGCGGGGAATCAGCCCCAGCATTTT
cdr3_aa: CASTTSPGGAGNQPQHF

d_call: .
clone_size: .
v_call: TRBV3-1/TRBV3-2
j_call: TRBJ2-2
cdr3_nt: TGTGCCAGCAGCCAGTCGAGGACCGGGGAGCTGTTTTTT
cdr3_aa: CASSQSRTGELFF

d_call: .
clone_size: .
v_call: TRBV7-9
j_call: TRBJ1-4
cdr3_nt: TGTGCCAGCAGTCCTGGGGCAGGATACGTAAAACTGTTTTTT
cdr3_aa: CASSPGAGYVKLFF

d_call: .
clone_size: .
v_call: TRBV6-2/TRBV6-3
j_call: TRBJ2-1
cdr3_nt: TGTGCCAGCAGTTGGGCCAGATACAATGAGCAGTTCTTC
cdr3_aa: CASSWARYNEQFF

d_call: .
clone_size: .
v_call: TRBV7-2
j_call: TRBJ1-3
cdr3_nt: TGTGCCAGCAGCTTAGAGGTTACGGGGAGCTCTGGAAACACCATATATTTT
cdr3_aa: CASSLEVTGSSGNTIYF

d_call: .
clone_size: .
v_call: TRBV30
j_call: TRBJ1-1
cdr3_nt: TGTGCCTGGAGTAAGAGGACTGAAGCTTTCTTT
cdr3_aa: CAWSKRTEAFF

d_call: TRBD1
clone_size: .
v_call: TRBV2
j_call: TRBJ2-1
cdr3_nt: TGTGCCAGCAGTCTCAACAGGGGTTCCTACAATGAGCAGTTCTTC
cdr3_aa: CASSLNRGSYNEQFF

d_call: .
clone_size: .
v_call: TRBV19
j_call: TRBJ1-2
cdr3_nt: TGTGCCAGTCTAAGCCAGGACTATGGCTACACCTTC
cdr3_aa: CASLSQDYGYTF

d_call: .
clone_size: once
v_call: TRBV4-1
j_call: TRBJ2-1
cdr3_nt: TGCGCCAGCAGCCACGGGCCGGGGTACAATGAGCAGTTCTTC
cdr3_aa: CASSHGPGYNEQFF

d_call: .
clone_size: .
v_call: TRBV4-1
j_call: TRBJ1-2
cdr3_nt: TGCGCCAGCAGCCCCCGGGGGGATGGCTACACCTTC
cdr3_aa: CASSPRGDGYTF

d_call: .
clone_size: .
v_call: TRBV12-5
j_call: TRBJ1-1
cdr3_nt: TGTGCTAGTGGTTTGGTTTCTCCGGGGGGCCCTGAAGCTTTCTTT
cdr3_aa: CASGLVSPGGPEAFF

d_call: .
clone_size: .
v_call: TRBV25-1
j_call: TRBJ1-1
cdr3_nt: TGTGCCAGCAGTGGAGCCACCTTGAGGGCTTTCTTT
cdr3_aa: CASSGATLRAFF

d_call: .
clone_size: .
v_call: TRBV20-1
j_call: TRBJ2-1
cdr3_nt: TGCAGTGCCCAGGGAAACAATGAGCAGTTCTTC
cdr3_aa: CSAQGNNEQFF

d_call: .
clone_size: .
v_call: TRBV6-5
j_call: TRBJ1-2
cdr3_nt: TGTGCCAGCAGTTACCAGGCTGGCTATGGCTACACCTTC
cdr3_aa: CASSYQAGYGYTF

d_call: TRBD1
clone_size: .
v_call: TRBV15
j_call: TRBJ1-1
cdr3_nt: TGTGCCACCAGCAGAGATCTACAGGGGCCCACTGAAGCTTTCTTT
cdr3_aa: CATSRDLQGPTEAFF

d_call: TRBD1
clone_size: .
v_call: TRBV5-6
j_call: TRBJ1-2
cdr3_nt: TGTGCCAGCAGCTACGGACAGGATAACTATGGCTACACCTTC
cdr3_aa: CASSYGQDNYGYTF

d_call: TRBD2
clone_size: many
v_call: TRBV5-1
j_call: TRBJ2-1
cdr3_nt: TGCGCCAGCAGCCCCGGGACTAGTACCAATGAGCAGTTCTTC
cdr3_aa: CASSPGTSTNEQFF

d_call: TRBD1
clone_size: .
v_call: TRBV7-9
j_call: TRBJ1-1
cdr3_nt: TGTGCCAGCAGCTTTGGGACAGGTTCCTCTGAAGCTTTCTTT
cdr3_aa: CASSFGTGSSEAFF

d_call: TRBD2
clone_size: .
v_call: TRBV5-5
j_call: TRBJ2-1
cdr3_nt: TGTGCCAGCAGCTTGAGTGGAGTAGCGGGAGGCTATGAGCAGTTCTTC
cdr3_aa: CASSLSGVAGGYEQFF

d_call: .
clone_size: once
v_call: TRBV30
j_call: TRBJ1-2
cdr3_nt: TGTGCCTGGGACACCTCGAACTATGGCTACACCTTC
cdr3_aa: CAWDTSNYGYTF

d_call: TRBD1
clone_size: .
v_call: TRBV4-3
j_call: TRBJ1-4
cdr3_nt: TGCGCCAGCAGCCAAGTGGCAGGGGGAGGTGAAAAACTGTTTTTT
cdr3_aa: CASSQVAGGGEKLFF

d_call: .
clone_size: .
v_call: TRBV10-3
j_call: TRBJ2-5
cdr3_nt: TGTGCCATCACCCCGGGACTTAAAGAGACCCAGTACTTC
cdr3_aa: CAITPGLKETQYF

d_call: .
clone_size: .
v_call: TRBV2
j_call: TRBJ1-2
cdr3_nt: TGTGCCAGCAGTGAACCCCCGGGGGATGGCTACACCTTC
cdr3_aa: CASSEPPGDGYTF

d_call: TRBD2
clone_size: few
v_call: TRBV11-2
j_call: TRBJ2-1
cdr3_nt: TGTGCCAGCAGCTTAGTAGCGGGGGGCCGGTCCTACAATGAGCAGTTCTTC
cdr3_aa: CASSLVAGGRSYNEQFF

d_call: TRBD1
clone_size: .
v_call: TRBV6-5
j_call: TRBJ2-7
cdr3_nt: TGTGCCAGCAGTTACGTTCGTCAGGGGGCGTCCGAGCAGTACTTC
cdr3_aa: CASSYVRQGASEQYF

d_call: TRBD2
clone_size: few
v_call: TRBV5-6
j_call: TRBJ2-1
cdr3_nt: TGTGCCAGCAAAAGGGGGGCGGGAGGGGCCTACAATGAGCAGTTCTTC
cdr3_aa: CASKRGAGGAYNEQFF